One T cell receptor (beta chain) is described in this entry. Germline values: CDR1 MGHRA, CDR2 YSYEKL. The CDR3 sequence is 15 residues long. V trimming: 0 bases; J trimming: 8 bases; junction bases outside the gene matches: 5. The record originates from a study of shared clonotypes between healthy human individuals. The protocol was immunoSEQ multiplex PCR, while the TCRdb copy is restricted to in-frame clones and leaves out a portion. The data show roughly 2.2 million clones, more than 85% seen once. The material sequenced was naive CD4+ T cells from PBMCs. Subset reported: CD45RA+ positively selected. The TCR was taken from a man aged 18 to 29 in good health. Some clones in this sample may be carry-over from other donors' samples. This chain uses TRBV4-1 with TRBJ2-1, with 9 bases matching TRBD2. The CDR3, as DNA: TGCGCCAGCAGCCAAGAGCGGGAGGGCCGTTATGAGCAGTTCTTC. Its translation: CASSQEREGRYEQFF.